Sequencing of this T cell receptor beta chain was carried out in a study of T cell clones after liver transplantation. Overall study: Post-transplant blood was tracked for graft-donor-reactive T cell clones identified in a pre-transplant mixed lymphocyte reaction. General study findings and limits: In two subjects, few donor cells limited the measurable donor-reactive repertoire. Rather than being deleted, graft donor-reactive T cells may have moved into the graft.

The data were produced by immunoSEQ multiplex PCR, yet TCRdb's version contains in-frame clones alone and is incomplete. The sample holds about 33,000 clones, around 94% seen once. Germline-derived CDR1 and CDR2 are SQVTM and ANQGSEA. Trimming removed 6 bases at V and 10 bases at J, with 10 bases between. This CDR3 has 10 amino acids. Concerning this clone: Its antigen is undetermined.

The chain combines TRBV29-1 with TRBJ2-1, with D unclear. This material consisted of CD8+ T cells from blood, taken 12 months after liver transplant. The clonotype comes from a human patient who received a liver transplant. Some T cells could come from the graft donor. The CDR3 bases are TGCAGCGTCGTACCGGGCGAGCAGTTCTTC. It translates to CSVVPGEQFF.